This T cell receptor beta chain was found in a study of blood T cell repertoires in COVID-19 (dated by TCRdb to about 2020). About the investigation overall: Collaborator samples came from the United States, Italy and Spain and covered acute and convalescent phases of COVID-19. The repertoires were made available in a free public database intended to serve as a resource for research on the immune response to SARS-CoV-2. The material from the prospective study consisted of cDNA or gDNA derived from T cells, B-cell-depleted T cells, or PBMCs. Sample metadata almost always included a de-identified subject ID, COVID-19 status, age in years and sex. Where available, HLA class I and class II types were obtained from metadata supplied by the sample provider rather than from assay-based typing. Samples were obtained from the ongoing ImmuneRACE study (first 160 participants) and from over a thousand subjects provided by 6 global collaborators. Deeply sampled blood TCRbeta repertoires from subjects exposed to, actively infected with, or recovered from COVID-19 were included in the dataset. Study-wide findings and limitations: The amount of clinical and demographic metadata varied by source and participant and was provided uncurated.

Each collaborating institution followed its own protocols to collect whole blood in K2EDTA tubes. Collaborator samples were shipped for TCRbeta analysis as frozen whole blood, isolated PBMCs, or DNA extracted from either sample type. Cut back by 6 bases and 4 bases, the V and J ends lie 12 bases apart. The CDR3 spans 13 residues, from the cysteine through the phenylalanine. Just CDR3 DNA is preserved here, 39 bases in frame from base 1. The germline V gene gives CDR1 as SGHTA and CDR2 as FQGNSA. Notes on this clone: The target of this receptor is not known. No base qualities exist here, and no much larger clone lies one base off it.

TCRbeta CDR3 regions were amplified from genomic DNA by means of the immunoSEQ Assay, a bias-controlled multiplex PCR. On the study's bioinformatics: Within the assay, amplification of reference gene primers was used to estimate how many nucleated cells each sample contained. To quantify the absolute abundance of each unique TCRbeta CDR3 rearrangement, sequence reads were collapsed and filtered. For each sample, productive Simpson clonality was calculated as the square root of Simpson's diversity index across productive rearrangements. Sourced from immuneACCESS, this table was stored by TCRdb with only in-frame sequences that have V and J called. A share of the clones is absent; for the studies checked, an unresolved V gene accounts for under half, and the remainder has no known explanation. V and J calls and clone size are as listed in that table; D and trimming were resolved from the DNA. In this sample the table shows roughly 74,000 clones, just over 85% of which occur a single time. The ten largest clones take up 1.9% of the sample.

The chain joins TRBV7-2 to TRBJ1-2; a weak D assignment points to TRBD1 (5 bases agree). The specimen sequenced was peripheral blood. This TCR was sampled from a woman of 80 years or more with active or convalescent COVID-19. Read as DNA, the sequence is TGTGCCAGCAGGGGGCCTCAATCCTATGGCTACACCTTC. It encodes CASRGPQSYGYTF.